The next 8 T cell receptor beta chains were all read from a single sample in a study of cytomegalovirus exposure and HLA in healthy donors. Use of 60 Vbeta and 13 Jbeta primers characterized the PCR. Sequenced by immunoSEQ multiplex PCR; TCRdb stores in-frame clones only, minus some. Here the sample spans a few hundred thousand clones, 65% to 85% being singletons. Sequencing used PBMCs. The receptors come from a young man in good health and CMV-seronegative.

The V call is TRBV13, the J call TRBJ1-5; tentative D call: TRBD1 (5 bases). CDR3 length: 14 residues. Trimming took 2 bases from V and 7 from J, leaving 12 bases between them. CDR1 PRHDT and CDR2 FYEKMQ come from the germline V gene (reference sequence). The chain's CDR3 is CASSLQGTNQPQHF. CDR3 bases: TGTGCCAGCAGCTTACAGGGCACGAACCAGCCCCAGCATTTT.

Only one count was recorded for this clone. The rearrangement joins TRBV15 to TRBJ1-1; perhaps TRBD1 as D (6 bases). The CDR3 covers 12 residues. Trimming took off 1 base at V and 8 bases at J, with 8 bases between the two ends. Germline V gene sequence: CDR1 LNHNV, CDR2 YYDKDF (reference sequence). In nucleotides, the CDR3 is TGTGCCACCAGCAGAGGTACAGGGGAAGCTTTCTTT. Protein: CATSRGTGEAFF.

The chain combines TRBV15 with TRBJ2-7, with 10 bases aligning to TRBD2. The CDR3 is 16 residues long. Trimming took 0 bases from V and 8 from J; bases not matched to a gene: 10. In germline, CDR1 is LNHNV, CDR2 YYDKDF (reference sequence). The DNA of the CDR3 is TGTGCCACCAGCAGAGATCTAGCGGGGGCCGGCGACCAGCAGTACTTC. Residues: CATSRDLAGAGDQQYF.

The chain is built from TRBV5-1 and TRBJ2-3; 11 nucleotides line up with TRBD2. Per germline, CDR1 SGHRS and CDR2 YFSETQ. V shed 3 bases, J shed 5 bases, and the junction held 8 bases outside the gene matches. The CDR3 has 16 amino acids. CDR3 amino acids: CASSSELAGGLDTQYF. CDR3 sequence (DNA): TGCGCCAGCAGCTCGGAGCTAGCGGGGGGATTAGATACGCAGTATTTT.

This clone is a singleton in its sample. This chain connects TRBV6-6 to TRBJ2-2; perhaps TRBD1 as D (6 bases). The CDR3 consists of 14 residues. The V and J ends lost 8 bases and 6 bases respectively, with 16 bases between them. Looked up from germline, CDR1 is MNHNY and CDR2 is SVGAGI (reference sequence). CDR3 sequence (DNA): TGTGCCAGCGCCCGTCAGGGGTACGCCGGGGAGCTGTTTTTT. Its translation: CASARQGYAGELFF.

V gene TRBV19 combines with J gene TRBJ1-2, with a possible D match to TRBD1 (6 bases). The CDR3 loop spans 13 amino acids. Germline V CDR1 and CDR2: LNHDA, SQIVND (reference sequence). V shed 1 base and J shed 3 bases, with 6 bases lying between them. CDR3 in amino acids: CASSIGTDYGYTF. CDR3 in DNA: TGTGCCAGTAGTATAGGGACAGACTATGGCTACACCTTC.

The chain carries TRBV2 and TRBJ2-6; D call uncertain. Trimming removed 5 bases at V and 1 base at J, with 9 bases between. The CDR3 is 15 residues long. CDR1 is SNHLY, CDR2 FYNNEI, per germline. The CDR3 bases are TGTGCCAGCAGTATCGGTGCTTCTGGGGCCAACGTCCTGACTTTC. Its translation is CASSIGASGANVLTF.

V usage is TRBV23-1 and J usage is TRBJ2-5; possible D gene TRBD2, 7 bases. TRBV23-1 is an ORF, with its function uncertain. Trimming pared 2 bases from V and 5 bases from J, leaving 18 bases between. The length of the CDR3 is 16 residues. CDR3 residues: CASSQRRGGKLETQYF. Here the CDR3 DNA reads TGCGCCAGCAGTCAAAGGAGGGGGGGGAAATTGGAGACCCAGTACTTC.